This TCR beta chain was sequenced for a study of OX40 agonist ivuxolimab in advanced cancers. For context, the study as a whole: Ivuxolimab, which targeted the costimulatory receptor OX40 (CD134), was an agonistic, fully human IgG2 monoclonal antibody. Intravenous ivuxolimab was administered to patients every 2 weeks at six dose levels: 0.01, 0.1, 0.3, 1.5, 3 and 10 mg/kg. Of the approximately 50 dose-escalation patients, hepatocellular carcinoma was present in around 19, melanoma in roughly 15, renal cell carcinoma in 9 and head and neck cancer in 9. In the dose-escalation cohort, around four fifths of patients were male, and the mean age was roughly 60 years, with a range of about 23 to 80. Patients were allowed to have had prior anti-PD-1, anti-PD-L1 or anti-CTLA-4 therapy, and approximately 40% of the dose-escalation patients had previously received checkpoint inhibitors. Partial responses occurred in three dose-escalation patients: two with cutaneous melanoma and one with hepatocellular carcinoma. The purpose of peripheral TCRbeta sequencing was to test whether ivuxolimab changed TCR sequence diversity and led to clonal T-cell expansion. The monotherapy dose-escalation portion (N = 52 patients) of the phase I ivuxolimab trial is reported in the paper.

To sequence the TCRbeta CDR3 region, genomic DNA was isolated from the sorted cells. The immunoSEQ Assay was used for sequencing of TCRbeta CDR3 regions. This immuneACCESS table, as held by TCRdb, lists in-frame sequences with V and J called but not all clones. Of the missing ones, under half trace to an unresolved V gene in checked studies; the others have no known cause. The sample includes around 100,000 clones, with 85% to 90% observed a single time. Roughly 0.17% of the sample rests with the top ten. Overall results and qualifications from the work: Partial responders in the 0.1-3.0 mg/kg groups had among the lowest normalized peripheral clonal expansion, especially among CD8+ T cells. After ivuxolimab, CD8+ T cells had more expanded clones than CD4+ T cells on average. Clonal expansion of both CD4+ and CD8+ blood T cells was observed from baseline to week 6 at doses 0.1 to 3.0 mg/kg. Low levels of normalized T-cell clonal expansion were also seen in some patients who did not respond. Antigen specificity was not determined for the clonally expanded peripheral T cells.

The CDR3, cysteine through phenylalanine, is 13 amino acids long. This entry keeps only the CDR3 DNA: 39 bases, framed from base 1. V is shortened by 3 bases, J by 6 bases, and the region joining them spans 11 bases. CDR1 is given as GTSNPN and CDR2 as SVGIG, both from the germline V gene (reference sequence). In the case of this clone: The antigen this receptor binds is unknown. No base quality information exists; no much larger clone differs at one position.

The trial excluded patients who had a history of autoimmune disease or who were on systemic immunosuppression. Peripheral blood for TCR sequencing was collected from all dose cohorts at baseline, on cycle 4 day 1, and on cycle 7 day 1. The samples were taken from a phase I, first-in-human, multicenter, open-label dose-escalation trial of ivuxolimab. Adults with locally advanced or metastatic melanoma, renal cell, hepatocellular, or head and neck squamous cell carcinoma were enrolled in the trial. Before TCR sequencing, CD4+ and CD8+ T cells were separately sorted from peripheral blood. Sequencing was performed on CD4+ or CD8+ T cells sorted from blood, taken in a trial of the OX40 agonist ivuxolimab. The clonotype was recovered from an adult with an advanced solid tumor such as melanoma, head and neck, liver or kidney cancer. The sequence joins TRBV30 to TRBJ1-4; no confident D gene assignment can be made. CDR3 loop: CAWSPGIDEKLFF. The DNA is TGTGCCTGGAGCCCGGGGATAGATGAAAAACTGTTTTTT.